A selection of T cell receptor beta chains follows, all from one sample in a study of cytomegalovirus exposure and HLA in healthy donors. The repertoire was sequenced with immunoSEQ multiplex PCR; TCRdb's copy has only in-frame clones and lacks some. In the table there are approximately 120,000 clones, over 60% of which are singletons. The sequencing input was PBMCs. The receptors stem from a female donor in good health and CMV-seronegative. CDR3s include the opening cysteine and the closing phenylalanine or tryptophan. The order of the fields is J gene, V gene, CDR3 protein.

TRBJ1-6,TRBV15,CATSREGGLNSPLHF
TRBJ1-1,TRBV5-4,CASSFPGQGGVEAFF
TRBJ1-2,TRBV29-1,CSVGPDRGLSYGYTF
TRBJ1-2,TRBV6-5,CASSYSINSPYGYTF
TRBJ2-1,TRBV7-3,CASSLQGALYNEQFF
TRBJ1-2,TRBV7-2,CASSAGTGAFGYTF
TRBJ2-5,TRBV7-9,CASSLAQQEQYF
TRBJ2-7,TRBV5-1,CASSLSGGSYEQYF
TRBJ1-6,TRBV30,CAWSDLGISPLHF
TRBJ2-7,TRBV6-1,CASSRGFHEQYF
TRBJ2-1,TRBV7-2,CASSLTRTNNEQFF
TRBJ1-2,TRBV7-2,CASNLDGGGYGYTF
TRBJ2-7,TRBV5-1,CASSRDRGTVAYEQYF
TRBJ1-2,TRBV27,CASSLSGTGYGYTF
TRBJ2-7,TRBV21-1,CASSKLVRGHGNGDGYEQYF
TRBJ2-2,TRBV7-2,CASSRDWNTGELFF
TRBJ1-5,TRBV27,CASSLGGSQNQPQHF
TRBJ1-1,TRBV5-4,CASSRSDRNTEAFF
TRBJ2-2,TRBV9,CASSPQQGSGELFF
TRBJ1-1,TRBV4-2,CASSSQGVTEAFF
TRBJ1-1,TRBV29-1,CSAGGTEAFF
TRBJ2-7,TRBV27,CASRGTGQLSYEQYF
TRBJ1-4,TRBV4-3,CASSQGDRGSNEKLFF
TRBJ1-1,TRBV11-2,CASSLYRSSEAFF
TRBJ2-6,TRBV19,CATTEGPSGANVLTF
TRBJ1-6,TRBV5-3,CARRGRELSSYNSPLHF
TRBJ1-6,TRBV19,CASSMWDSLGNSPLHF
TRBJ1-5,TRBV29-1,CSVGHHNQPQHF
TRBJ2-1,TRBV2,CASSEAGYSSYNEQFF
TRBJ2-7,TRBV5-6,CASSGTGSYEQYF
TRBJ2-7,TRBV6-1,CASSERPAGVEQYF
TRBJ2-3,TRBV7-2,CASSLVRGTDTQYF
TRBJ2-1,TRBV5-4,CASSAAALAGGTYNEQFF
TRBJ1-5,TRBV5-5,CASSPGSDRVGQPQHF
TRBJ2-1,TRBV12-5,CASGFPIAGGYNEQFF
TRBJ1-5,TRBV2,CASSGLGGNQPQHF
TRBJ2-1,TRBV5-4,CASSFGGNEQFF
TRBJ2-1,TRBV29-1,CSVKGSSSYNEQFF
TRBJ2-7,TRBV6-6,CASSWGDGAYEQYF
TRBJ2-5,TRBV7-9,CASAASGTQETQYF
TRBJ2-3,TRBV27,CASSPDSHRGLTDTQYF
TRBJ1-2,TRBV5-4,CASSTTGGDYGYTF